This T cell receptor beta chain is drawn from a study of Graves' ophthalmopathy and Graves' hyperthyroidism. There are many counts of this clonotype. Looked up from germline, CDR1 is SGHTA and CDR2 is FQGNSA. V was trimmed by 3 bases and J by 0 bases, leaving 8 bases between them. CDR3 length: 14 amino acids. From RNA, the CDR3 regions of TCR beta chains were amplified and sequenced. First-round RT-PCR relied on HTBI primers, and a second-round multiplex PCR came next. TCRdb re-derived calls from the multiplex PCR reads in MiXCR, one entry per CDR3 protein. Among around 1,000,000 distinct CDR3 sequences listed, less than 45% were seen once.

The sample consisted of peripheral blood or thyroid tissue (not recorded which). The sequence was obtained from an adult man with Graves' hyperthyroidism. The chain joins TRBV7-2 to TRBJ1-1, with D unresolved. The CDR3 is CASSLGRLNTEAFF. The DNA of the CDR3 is TGTGCCAGCAGCTTGGGGAGACTGAACACTGAAGCTTTCTTT.